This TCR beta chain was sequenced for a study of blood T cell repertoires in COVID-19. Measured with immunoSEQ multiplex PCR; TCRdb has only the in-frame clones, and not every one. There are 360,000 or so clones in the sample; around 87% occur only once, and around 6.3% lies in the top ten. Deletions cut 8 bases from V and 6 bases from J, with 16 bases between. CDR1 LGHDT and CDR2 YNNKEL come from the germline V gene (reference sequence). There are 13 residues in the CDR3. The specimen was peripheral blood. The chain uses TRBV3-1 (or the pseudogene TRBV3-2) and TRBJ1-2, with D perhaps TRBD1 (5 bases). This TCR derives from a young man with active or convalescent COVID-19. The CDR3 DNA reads TGTGCCAGCCTCAGCAGGGAGGCTGATGGCTACACCTTC. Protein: CASLSREADGYTF.